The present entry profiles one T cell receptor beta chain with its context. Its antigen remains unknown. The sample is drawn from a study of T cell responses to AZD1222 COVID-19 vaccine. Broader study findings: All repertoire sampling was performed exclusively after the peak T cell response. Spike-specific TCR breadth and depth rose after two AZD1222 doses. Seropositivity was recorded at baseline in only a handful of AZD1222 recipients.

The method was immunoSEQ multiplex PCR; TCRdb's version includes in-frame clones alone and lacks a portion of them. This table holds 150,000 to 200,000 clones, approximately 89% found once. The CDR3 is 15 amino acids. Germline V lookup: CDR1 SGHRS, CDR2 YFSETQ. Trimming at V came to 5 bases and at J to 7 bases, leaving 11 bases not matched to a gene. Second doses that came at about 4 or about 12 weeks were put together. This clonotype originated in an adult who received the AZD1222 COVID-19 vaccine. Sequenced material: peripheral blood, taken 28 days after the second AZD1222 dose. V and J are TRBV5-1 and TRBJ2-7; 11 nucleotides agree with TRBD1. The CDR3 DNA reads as TGCGCCAGCAGGGACTTAGGGACAGGGGGACTAGAGCAGTACTTC. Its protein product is CASRDLGTGGLEQYF.